The source of this T cell receptor beta chain is a study of OX40 agonist ivuxolimab in advanced cancers. About the full investigation: Ivuxolimab, which targeted the costimulatory receptor OX40 (CD134), was an agonistic, fully human IgG2 monoclonal antibody. Among the approximately 54 dose-escalation patients, around 20 had hepatocellular carcinoma, approximately 15 melanoma, 9 renal cell carcinoma and 9 head and neck cancer. The purpose of peripheral TCRbeta sequencing was to test whether ivuxolimab changed TCR sequence diversity and led to clonal T-cell expansion. The paper reports the monotherapy dose-escalation portion (N of about 54 patients) of the phase I ivuxolimab trial. Intravenous ivuxolimab was administered to patients every 2 weeks at six dose levels: 0.01, 0.1, 0.3, 1.5, 3 and 10 mg/kg. Patients were allowed to have had prior anti-PD-1, anti-PD-L1 or anti-CTLA-4 therapy, and approximately 39% of the dose-escalation patients had been treated with checkpoint inhibitors. In the dose-escalation cohort, roughly four fifths of patients were male, and the mean age was approximately 60 years, with a range of about 23 to 90. Partial responses occurred in three dose-escalation patients: two with cutaneous melanoma and one with hepatocellular carcinoma.

The trial excluded patients who had a history of autoimmune disease or were on systemic immunosuppression. Peripheral blood for TCR sequencing was collected from all dose cohorts at baseline, on cycle 4 day 1, and on cycle 7 day 1. The samples were taken from a phase I, first-in-human, multicenter, open-label dose-escalation trial of ivuxolimab. Adults with locally advanced or metastatic melanoma, renal cell carcinoma, hepatocellular carcinoma or head and neck squamous cell carcinoma were enrolled in the trial. Before TCR sequencing, CD4+ T cells and CD8+ T cells were sorted from peripheral blood as separate populations. Results the study describes overall, beyond this receptor: The antigen specificity of the peripheral T cells that underwent clonal expansion was not determined. After ivuxolimab, expanded clones were on average more numerous among CD8+ T cells than among CD4+ T cells. In partial responders in the 0.1-3.0 mg/kg groups, normalized peripheral clonal expansion was found to be among the lowest, especially among CD8+ T cells. Clonal expansion of both CD4+ and CD8+ blood T cells was observed from baseline to week 6 at doses 0.1 to 3.0 mg/kg. Low levels of normalized T-cell clonal expansion were also shown by some nonresponding patients.

Regarding this clone: The antigen this receptor binds is unknown. Per-nucleotide qualities are absent, and no much larger clonotype sits a single base away.

Taken from cysteine to phenylalanine, the CDR3 has 13 residues. Only the CDR3 part of the read is kept: 39 bases, read in frame from the first base. Germline trimming amounts to 5 bases on V and 4 bases on J, with 3 as the count of junction bases outside the gene matches. CDR1 MDHEN and CDR2 SYDVKM were looked up in the germline V gene. For sequencing of the TCRbeta CDR3 region, genomic DNA was extracted from the sorted cells. The immunoSEQ Assay was used for sequencing of TCRbeta CDR3 regions. What TCRdb holds here is the immuneACCESS table cut down to in-frame rearrangements. Part of the clones is not present; checked against another copy, under half of the missing clones reflect an unresolved V gene, and the others are unexplained. This sample gives tens of thousands of clones in total; around 90% of them show up just once. The ten most abundant clones make up about 14% of the sample.

The V and J genes are TRBV28 and TRBJ1-2, and 8 junctional nucleotides match TRBD1. This receptor was taken from an adult with an advanced solid tumor such as melanoma, head and neck, liver or kidney cancer. This material consisted of CD4+ or CD8+ T cells sorted from blood, taken in a trial of the OX40 agonist ivuxolimab. Here the CDR3 is given as CASSMDRAYGYTF. In nucleotides, the sequence is TGTGCCAGCAGTATGGACAGGGCCTATGGCTACACCTTC.